The 17 T cell receptor beta chains reported below all come from one sample, sequenced in a study of T cell clonality in common variable immunodeficiency. The repertoire was sequenced with immunoSEQ multiplex PCR; TCRdb's copy has only in-frame clones and lacks some. The profile covers under 30,000 clones, none occurring a single time. These TCRs' antigens remain unknown. Overall study findings and caveats: Common variable immunodeficiency TCR beta sequences reportedly had fewer deletions and N-nucleotide insertions.

Sequencing input: peripheral blood mononuclear cells. The receptors were gathered from a human donor with common variable immunodeficiency.

As to this clone: Sequencing ends 3 residues short of the CDR3 end; the germline J gene provides the rest. This chain joins TRBV5-4 and TRBJ2-7, with TRBD2 as a possible D gene (5 bases). The V gene lost 4 bases and the J gene lost 3 bases, with 8 bases spanning the gap. The CDR3 has 12 amino acids. CDR1 and CDR2 from the germline V gene are SGHNT and YYREEE (reference sequence). CDR3 sequence reads: CASSQDYYEQYF. The DNA read from the CDR3 is TGTGCCAGCAGCCAAGACTACTACGAG.

To note about this clone: The read comes to an end 3 residues before the CDR3 does, leaving the germline J gene to fill in the end. The chain recombines TRBV7-2 with TRBJ2-7, with 7 bases fitting TRBD1. Germline V gives CDR1 SGHTA, CDR2 FQGNSA. The CDR3 is 15 amino acids. V lost 3 bases, J lost 3 bases, and 8 bases stayed unmatched. Incomplete CDR3 DNA: TGTGCCAGCAGCTTGGTCGGGGACAGAGACTACGAG. Translation: CASSLVGDRDYE. The entire CDR3 protein reads CASSLVGDRDYEQYF.

There are a few counts of this clone. Read coverage stops 3 residues before the CDR3 terminus; the germline J gene supplies the remainder. V gene TRBV20-1 combines with J gene TRBJ2-1, with 10 bases fitting TRBD2. The V segment lost 5 bases and the J segment 3 bases; nucleotides outside the gene matches: 4. The CDR3 is made up of 14 amino acids. Germline V CDR1 and CDR2: DFQATT, SNEGSKA (reference sequence). CDR3 sequence: CSAHGLADYNEQFF. CDR3 DNA, as far as it was read: TGCAGTGCTCATGGACTAGCGGACTACAATGAG.

Many counts were recorded for this clone. The read terminates 3 residues ahead of where the CDR3 ends, so the germline J gene completes it. This chain links TRBV18 with TRBJ2-1; 12 bases fit TRBD2. CDR1 and CDR2 (germline): KGHSH, LQKENI. The CDR3 runs 18 residues. The V gene end was trimmed by 0 bases and the J gene end by 7 bases; junction bases not matched to a gene: 10. CDR3 sequence reads: CASSPPGGLAGGRNEQFF. The CDR3 bases that were read are TGTGCCAGCTCACCACCGGGAGGCCTAGCGGGAGGGCGAAATGAG.

This clone showed up many times. The CDR3 is cut off 3 residues early in the read; its end comes from the germline J gene. The chain links TRBV19 to TRBJ2-1; 9 positions match TRBD2. Germline assignment: CDR1 LNHDA and CDR2 SQIVND (reference sequence). Unmatched junction bases numbered 2, after V lost 3 bases and J lost 2 bases. This CDR3 has 15 amino acids. The CDR3 bases that were read are TGTGCCAGTAGTATGACTAGCGGTCCCTACAATGAG. Translating gives CASSMTSGPYNE. In full, the CDR3 reads CASSMTSGPYNEQFF.

Turning to this clone: Coverage ceases 3 residues before the CDR3 finishes, and the germline J gene fills in the end. V is TRBV5-1 and J is TRBJ2-7; a possible D gene is TRBD1 (5 bases). V lost 0 bases to trimming and J lost 2 bases, with 9 bases between them. The CDR3 length is 14 residues. Germline V lookup: CDR1 SGHRS, CDR2 YFSETQ. The CDR3 spells CASSLEQVAYEQYF. CDR3 DNA, as far as it was read: TGCGCCAGCAGCTTGGAACAGGTAGCCTACGAG.

On this clone: The CDR3 is cut off 3 residues early in the read; its end comes from the germline J gene. J is TRBJ1-2 and V is TRBV2, with 7 bases that match TRBD1. This CDR3 region has 12 residues. In germline, CDR1 is SNHLY, CDR2 FYNNEI. With 4 bases clipped from V and 7 bases from J, the junction kept 3 bases outside the gene matches. The CDR3 sequence is CASSGQGFGYTF. CDR3 DNA (partial): TGTGCCAGCAGTGGACAGGGTTTTGGC.

Notes on this clone: The CDR3 extends 3 residues past the end of the read, so its final part is completed from the germline J gene. The chain uses TRBV5-1 and TRBJ1-2; D not resolved. V shed 4 bases and J shed 4 bases, with 17 bases lying between them. This CDR3 spans 15 amino acids. The V gene's germline CDR1 is SGHRS and CDR2 YFSETQ. The DNA read from the CDR3 is TGCGCCAGCAGCCCGACGGGTGACGCGACCTATGGC. Translation gives CASSPTGDATYG. The whole CDR3 sequence reads CASSPTGDATYGYTF.

In its sample, this clone was seen many times. The read falls 3 residues short of the CDR3 end, and the missing part is taken from the germline J gene. The chain combines TRBV5-1 with TRBJ2-6; a possible D gene is TRBD2 (6 bases). The CDR3 totals 16 residues. Trimming shortened V by 2 bases and J by 2 bases, and 11 bases separated the two germline ends. The germline V gene has CDR1 SGHRS and CDR2 YFSETQ. CDR3 amino acids: CASSFGGNTGANVLTF. Partial CDR3 DNA: TGCGCCAGCAGCTTCGGGGGTAACACTGGGGCCAACGTC.

The sample holds a few counts of this clone. The read halts 3 residues ahead of the CDR3 end, with the missing end drawn from the germline J gene. The rearrangement links TRBV30 to TRBJ1-6, with unresolved D. The CDR3 totals 14 residues. Looked up from germline, CDR1 is GTSNPN and CDR2 is SVGIG (reference sequence). V was pared by 2 bases and J by 7 bases, with 12 bases between. The CDR3 loop reads CAWSPSTPNSPLHF. The covered CDR3 bases are TGTGCCTGGAGTCCGTCGACTCCGAATTCACCC.

Concerning this clone itself: The read comes to an end 3 residues before the CDR3 does, leaving the germline J gene to fill in the end. The genes are TRBV2 and TRBJ2-2; the match to TRBD1 covers 7 bases. V gave up 4 bases and J gave up 2 bases; unmatched junction bases: 4. The CDR3 length is 15 residues. Germline V gene data show CDR1 as SNHLY and CDR2 as FYNNEI. This chain's CDR3 is CASSVNRGNTGELFF. CDR3 DNA, as far as it was read: TGTGCCAGCAGTGTAAACAGGGGCAACACCGGGGAG.

This clone was counted ten times or more. The CDR3 reads CASSLRGYGELFF. The DNA read from the CDR3 is TGTGCCAGCAGTCTGCGAGGGTACGGGGAG. V gene TRBV5-6 combines with J gene TRBJ2-2; perhaps TRBD2 as D (5 bases). The read ends 3 residues early relative to the CDR3; the germline J gene fills the gap. CDR1 and CDR2 from the germline V gene are SGHDT and YYEEEE. The CDR3 extends over 13 amino acids. The V end was cut by 5 bases, the J end by 7 bases, with 12 bases between.

This clone was seen ten or more times. At one end, the junction sequence differs from germline, possibly due to a read error. The chain's CDR3 is CASSGGGNEQFF. The CDR3 DNA, read in part, is TGTGCTAGCAGCGGGGGGGGGAATGAG. V usage is TRBV7-7 and J usage is TRBJ2-1; 10 bases align to TRBD2. The read falls 3 residues short of the CDR3 end, and the missing part is taken from the germline J gene. Germline V gives CDR1 SSHAT, CDR2 FNYEAQ (reference sequence). The length of the CDR3 is 12 residues.

This clone was observed a handful of times. Read coverage stops 3 residues before the CDR3 terminus; the germline J gene supplies the remainder. The chain joins TRBV19 to TRBJ1-4, with a tentative D call TRBD1 (6 bases). This CDR3 comprises 15 residues. The V gene lost 5 bases and the J gene lost 5 bases, with 15 bases spanning the gap. The V gene's germline CDR1 is LNHDA and CDR2 SQIVND (reference sequence). CDR3 DNA, as far as it was read: TGTGCCAGTAGTGCCTTGCAGGGGAGAAATGAAAAA. Its translation: CASSALQGRNEK. The entire CDR3 protein is CASSALQGRNEKLFF.

This clone has a count of ten or more. The read finishes 3 residues shy of the CDR3 end, and the germline J gene is used to complete it. J is TRBJ2-1 and V is TRBV2; the match to TRBD1 covers 9 bases. The V and J ends lost 6 bases and 4 bases, in that order; junction bases with no gene match: 7. Germline CDR1 and CDR2: SNHLY and FYNNEI. This CDR3 has 15 residues. This CDR3 is CASRRDRAQYNEQFF. Incomplete CDR3 DNA: TGTGCCAGCAGAAGGGACAGGGCGCAGTACAATGAG.

This clone was observed a handful of times. The read terminates 3 residues ahead of where the CDR3 ends, so the germline J gene completes it. The same CDR3 can be traced to other DNA sequences in this sample. The chain uses TRBV18 and TRBJ2-1, with 9 bases fitting TRBD2. Germline V gives CDR1 KGHSH, CDR2 LQKENI. This CDR3 is 14 amino acids long. The V segment lost 6 bases and the J segment 8 bases; nucleotides outside the gene matches: 8. The sequenced part of the CDR3 DNA is TGTGCCAGCTCTCGAGCGGGAGGAGTGGATGAG. Its protein product is CASSRAGGVDE. The entire CDR3 protein is CASSRAGGVDEQFF.

This clone was counted many times. The CDR3 region is CSSGQGSTEAFF. The CDR3 bases that were read are TGCAGCTCCGGACAGGGTTCCACTGAA. J is TRBJ1-1 and V is TRBV29-1, with TRBD1 matching 8 bases. The read finishes 3 residues shy of the CDR3 end, and the germline J gene is used to complete it. Trimming took 8 bases from V and 4 from J; bases not matched to a gene: 6. The CDR3 consists of 12 residues. Germline CDR1 reads SQVTM; CDR2 reads ANQGSEA.